This T cell receptor beta chain originates from a study of blood T cell repertoires in COVID-19. Study-level information: The samples span acute and convalescent COVID-19 from the United States, Italy and Spain.

V was clipped by 1 base and J by 4 bases; unmatched bases: 1. This CDR3 region has 15 residues. Germline V gene data show CDR1 as SGHNT and CDR2 as YENEEA. TCRdb's copy holds only in-frame clones and misses some; the assay was immunoSEQ multiplex PCR. The table shows 110,000 or so clones, with approximately 87% occurring only once. The V call is TRBV11-3, the J call TRBJ2-3; 11 positions match TRBD2. The clonotype comes from a woman between 50 and 59 years old with acute or convalescent COVID-19. Sequencing used peripheral blood. The CDR3 sequence: CASSLGLAGSDTQYF. Here the CDR3 DNA reads TGTGCCAGCAGCTTAGGACTAGCGGGGTCAGATACGCAGTATTTT.